The rows below give T cell receptor beta chains drawn from one sample of a study of T cell repertoires in ileal Crohn's disease. The table came from immunoSEQ multiplex PCR; TCRdb's copy has only in-frame clones and leaves some out. The data show thousands of clones, approximately 79% seen once. Material for sequencing was ileal tissue. These receptors were collected from an adult with Crohn's disease. Both conserved end residues are part of each CDR3. The D gene is left open where the match is weak. Rows may omit the clone size; those that give it use once, few, many or a size class.

size: few
D: TRBD1
length: 14
V: TRBV7-9
J: TRBJ2-7
DNA: TGTGCCAGCAGCCACGGGACAGGGGGCCTCGAGCAGTACTTC
CDR3: CASSHGTGGLEQYF

size: few
D: TRBD2
length: 15
V: TRBV11-2
J: TRBJ2-3
DNA: TGTGCCAGCAGCTCGGGACTAGCTTCCACAGATACGCAGTATTTT
CDR3: CASSSGLASTDTQYF

size: -
D: TRBD1
length: 12
V: TRBV30
J: TRBJ1-5
DNA: TGTGCCTGGAGTGGCGCAGGGGGGCCCCAGCATTTT
CDR3: CAWSGAGGPQHF

size: -
D: -
length: 15
V: TRBV18
J: TRBJ2-3
DNA: TGTGCCAGCTCACCTGGCAGGGGAGCCACAGATACGCAGTATTTT
CDR3: CASSPGRGATDTQYF

size: once
D: -
length: 13
V: TRBV5-1
J: TRBJ1-3
DNA: TGCGCCAGCAGCTTCGGGGGTGGAAACACCATATATTTT
CDR3: CASSFGGGNTIYF

size: few
D: -
length: 15
V: TRBV19
J: TRBJ1-2
DNA: TGTGCCAGTAGTATTCAAGTGCAGGGAATAAGCGGCTACACCTTC
CDR3: CASSIQVQGISGYTF

size: -
D: -
length: 15
V: TRBV7-3
J: TRBJ1-1
DNA: TGTGCCAGCAGCCCACGGACCGGGGGGAACACTGAAGCTTTCTTT
CDR3: CASSPRTGGNTEAFF

size: -
D: -
length: 12
V: TRBV7-3
J: TRBJ2-2
DNA: TGTGCCAGCACCTCCCGGACCGGGGAGCTGTTTTTT
CDR3: CASTSRTGELFF

size: -
D: TRBD1
length: 15
V: TRBV19
J: TRBJ1-1
DNA: TGTGCCAGTAGGGAAACACAGGGGCGGCACACTGAAGCTTTCTTT
CDR3: CASRETQGRHTEAFF

size: -
D: -
length: 14
V: TRBV7-2
J: TRBJ2-7
DNA: TGTGCCAGCAGGTCGGACGGGGGAGTCTACGAGCAGTACTTC
CDR3: CASRSDGGVYEQYF

size: -
D: -
length: 16
V: TRBV28
J: TRBJ2-7
DNA: TGTGCCAGCAGTTTAGGCCTAGCCTTTTCCTCTTACGAGCAGTACTTC
CDR3: CASSLGLAFSSYEQYF

size: -
D: TRBD1
length: 13
V: TRBV6-1
J: TRBJ2-7
DNA: TGTGCCAGCAGCCCGGACAGGGGCTACGAGCAGTACTTC
CDR3: CASSPDRGYEQYF

size: -
D: -
length: 15
V: TRBV11-2
J: TRBJ2-3
DNA: TGTGCCAGCAGCTTAGTACCCCTGAGAACAGATACGCAGTATTTT
CDR3: CASSLVPLRTDTQYF

size: -
D: TRBD2
length: 15
V: TRBV9
J: TRBJ2-7
DNA: TGTGCCAGCAGCGTAGGTAGCGGGGGGGCAGCCGAGCAGTACTTC
CDR3: CASSVGSGGAAEQYF

size: once
D: -
length: 15
V: TRBV15
J: TRBJ1-2
DNA: TGTGCCACCAGCAGAGATCCAGGGGCCTATAATGGCTACACCTTC
CDR3: CATSRDPGAYNGYTF

size: -
D: TRBD2
length: 16
V: TRBV7-9
J: TRBJ2-2
DNA: TGTGCCAGCAGCTCTTATAGCGGGAGAAGGACCGGGGAGCTGTTTTTT
CDR3: CASSSYSGRRTGELFF

size: once
D: -
length: 14
V: TRBV28
J: TRBJ1-1
DNA: TGTGCCAGCAGTTTGAGGCGAACGGACACTGAAGCTTTCTTT
CDR3: CASSLRRTDTEAFF

size: once
D: -
length: 14
V: TRBV9
J: TRBJ2-7
DNA: TGTGCCAGCAGCGTATCGCAGAGAGGCTACGAGCAGTACTTC
CDR3: CASSVSQRGYEQYF

size: -
D: -
length: 15
V: TRBV7-2
J: TRBJ2-7
DNA: TGTGCCAGCAGCTTATACCAGGGAAGGGGCTACGAGCAGTACTTC
CDR3: CASSLYQGRGYEQYF

size: -
D: -
length: 14
V: TRBV5-1
J: TRBJ2-1
DNA: TGCGCCAGCAGCTTGGGTTCTACCTCAAATGAGCAGTTCTTC
CDR3: CASSLGSTSNEQFF

size: -
D: -
length: 17
V: TRBV27
J: TRBJ1-1
DNA: TGTGCCAGCAGTTTATACCCCGGACGGGGGGTCGACACTGAAGCTTTCTTT
CDR3: CASSLYPGRGVDTEAFF

size: -
D: TRBD1
length: 14
V: TRBV6-5
J: TRBJ2-2
DNA: TGTGCCAGCAGTCCGACAGGGGCGGAGGGGGAGCTGTTTTTT
CDR3: CASSPTGAEGELFF

size: -
D: -
length: 15
V: TRBV30
J: TRBJ1-6
DNA: TGTGCCTGGAGTTGGTCCGGACAGCTGAATTCACCCCTCCACTTT
CDR3: CAWSWSGQLNSPLHF

size: -
D: -
length: 12
V: TRBV6-5
J: TRBJ2-7
DNA: TGTGCCAGCAGTTCAGGGGCCTACGAGCAGTACTTC
CDR3: CASSSGAYEQYF

size: -
D: TRBD1
length: 15
V: TRBV7-6
J: TRBJ1-1
DNA: TGTGCCAGCAGTCTTCTGGACAGGGAGGCCACTGAAGCTTTCTTT
CDR3: CASSLLDREATEAFF

size: -
D: TRBD1
length: 17
V: TRBV5-1
J: TRBJ2-2
DNA: TGCGCCAGCAGCCGCTCCGGGACAGGGGTGGAAACCGGGGAGCTGTTTTTT
CDR3: CASSRSGTGVETGELFF

size: few
D: TRBD2
length: 15
V: TRBV19
J: TRBJ2-5
DNA: TGTGCCAGTAGTCCGCGGGCGGGGGTGGCGGAGACCCAGTACTTC
CDR3: CASSPRAGVAETQYF

size: -
D: -
length: 14
V: TRBV5-1
J: TRBJ2-5
DNA: TGCGCCAGCAGCCCAAACAGGGAGGGGGAGACCCAGTACTTC
CDR3: CASSPNREGETQYF

size: -
D: -
length: 11
V: TRBV6-6
J: TRBJ2-7
DNA: TGTGCCAGCACCTACCTCAACGAGCAGTACTTC
CDR3: CASTYLNEQYF

size: -
D: -
length: 15
V: TRBV19
J: TRBJ1-1
DNA: TGTGCCAGTAGTATAACGGCGGTTAAAAACACTGAAGCTTTCTTT
CDR3: CASSITAVKNTEAFF

size: -
D: -
length: 17
V: TRBV7-9
J: TRBJ1-3
DNA: TGTGCCAGCAGTTTTCAACAGGGCGTAATTTCTGGAAACACCATATATTTT
CDR3: CASSFQQGVISGNTIYF

size: few
D: -
length: 16
V: TRBV21-1
J: TRBJ2-5
DNA: TGTGCCAGCAGCAGTAGCGGTAGTACCAACCAAGAGACCCAGTACTTC
CDR3: CASSSSGSTNQETQYF

size: -
D: -
length: 13
V: TRBV2
J: TRBJ2-7
DNA: TGTGCCAGCAGTGAACAGGACAACTACGAGCAGTACTTC
CDR3: CASSEQDNYEQYF

size: -
D: -
length: 14
V: TRBV11-2
J: TRBJ2-7
DNA: TGTGCCAGCAGCTTAGATCTGAGAACCTACGAGCAGTACTTC
CDR3: CASSLDLRTYEQYF

size: -
D: -
length: 13
V: TRBV6-5
J: TRBJ1-1
DNA: TGTGCCAGCAGTTACGAGTCAGGGTCTGAAGCTTTCTTT
CDR3: CASSYESGSEAFF

size: -
D: -
length: 14
V: TRBV7-2
J: TRBJ1-2
DNA: TGTGCCAGCAGCTTACATCAGGGAAACTATGGCTACACCTTC
CDR3: CASSLHQGNYGYTF

size: -
D: TRBD2
length: 16
V: TRBV2
J: TRBJ2-2
DNA: TGTGCCAGCAGTGAAGGGAGCGGGGGGCGAACCGGGGAGCTGTTTTTT
CDR3: CASSEGSGGRTGELFF

size: -
D: -
length: 16
V: TRBV9
J: TRBJ1-1
DNA: TGTGCCAGCAGCGTAGCGGCCCAGACTTTGAACACTGAAGCTTTCTTT
CDR3: CASSVAAQTLNTEAFF

size: once
D: TRBD2
length: 15
V: TRBV9
J: TRBJ2-7
DNA: TGTGCCAGCAGCGCCGGGACTAGCGGGACCAACGAGCAGTACTTC
CDR3: CASSAGTSGTNEQYF

size: -
D: TRBD2
length: 16
V: TRBV9
J: TRBJ2-3
DNA: TGTGCCAGCAGCGTAGGAGGCGGGGGAGGCACAGATACGCAGTATTTT
CDR3: CASSVGGGGGTDTQYF

size: -
D: TRBD2
length: 15
V: TRBV7-2
J: TRBJ2-7
DNA: TGTGCCAGCAGCTCCGGACTAGCGGGACGCTACGAGCAGTACTTC
CDR3: CASSSGLAGRYEQYF

size: few
D: -
length: 14
V: TRBV5-1
J: TRBJ1-2
DNA: TGCGCCAGCAGGTTTGCCGGGGGGTCCTATGGCTACACCTTC
CDR3: CASRFAGGSYGYTF

size: -
D: -
length: 16
V: TRBV7-9
J: TRBJ1-3
DNA: TGTGCCAGCAGCTCAGGACAGCCCCAATCTGGAAACACCATATATTTT
CDR3: CASSSGQPQSGNTIYF